Listed below are T cell receptor beta chains from one sample, sequenced in a study of blood T cell repertoires in COVID-19. Produced via immunoSEQ multiplex PCR; TCRdb's table is partial and in-frame only. Altogether approximately 30,000 clones are present, approximately 87% being singletons, with the ten largest covering less than 55%. Specimen: peripheral blood. These receptors came from a human donor in a cohort sampled during active COVID-19. CDR3s include the opening cysteine and the closing phenylalanine or tryptophan. A D gene is named only where the DNA matches it firmly. For some rows the clone size is stated as once, few or many, or as a class when expanded; others skip it.

DNA: TGTGCCACCAGCAGAGGAGGGGGTTATCCTGGCGGCTACACCTTC; CDR3: CATSRGGGYPGGYTF; J: TRBJ1-2; V: TRBV15; D: -; size: -
DNA: TGTGCCAGCACCCGCGGGGACAGCTCCTACGAGCAGTACTTC; CDR3: CASTRGDSSYEQYF; J: TRBJ2-7; V: TRBV28; D: -; size: -
DNA: TGTGCCAGCAGCTTAGTCGGGACAGTTCGGGACACCATATATTTT; CDR3: CASSLVGTVRDTIYF; J: TRBJ1-3; V: TRBV7-9; D: TRBD1; size: -
DNA: TGCGCCAGCAGCTTGGGGGTCACTATCACAGATACGCAGTATTTT; CDR3: CASSLGVTITDTQYF; J: TRBJ2-3; V: TRBV5-1; D: -; size: -
DNA: TGTGCCAGCCTCGGGTACAATGAGCAGTTCTTC; CDR3: CASLGYNEQFF; J: TRBJ2-1; V: TRBV25-1; D: -; size: once
DNA: TGCAGCGCTACTGAACAGGGGGATAGCAATCAGCCCCAGCATTTT; CDR3: CSATEQGDSNQPQHF; J: TRBJ1-5; V: TRBV29-1; D: TRBD1; size: -
DNA: TGCGCCAGCAGCCCTTTACGGGGTCGGACTGAAGCTTTCTTT; CDR3: CASSPLRGRTEAFF; J: TRBJ1-1; V: TRBV5-1; D: -; size: few
DNA: TGTGCCAGCAGCCTGACAGGACAGGGGGCCTCTACGCAGTATTTT; CDR3: CASSLTGQGASTQYF; J: TRBJ2-3; V: TRBV5-6; D: TRBD1; size: -
DNA: TGCGCCAGCAGCCAAGTTGGGACAGACTCCTACGAGCAGTACTTC; CDR3: CASSQVGTDSYEQYF; J: TRBJ2-7; V: TRBV4-1; D: TRBD1; size: -
DNA: TGTGCCACCAGCAGAGCCAGGGTCGTGAGTCCTAACTATGGCTACACCTTC; CDR3: CATSRARVVSPNYGYTF; J: TRBJ1-2; V: TRBV15; D: -; size: -
DNA: TGTGCCAGCAGCTTGGCCCTGAGTCTAGGCCCTTCGTTCGAGCAGTACTTC; CDR3: CASSLALSLGPSFEQYF; J: TRBJ2-7; V: TRBV11-2; D: -; size: -
DNA: TGCGCCAGCAGCTACCGACAGGGGAATGAAAAACTGTTTTTT; CDR3: CASSYRQGNEKLFF; J: TRBJ1-4; V: TRBV5-1; D: TRBD1; size: -
DNA: TGTGCCATCGCTTTCGGCAGAGCGGAGACCCAGTACTTC; CDR3: CAIAFGRAETQYF; J: TRBJ2-5; V: TRBV10-3; D: -; size: -
DNA: TGTGCCAGCAGCCGAGACAGGGTAGGGGATCAGCCCCAGCATTTT; CDR3: CASSRDRVGDQPQHF; J: TRBJ1-5; V: TRBV6-6; D: TRBD1; size: few
DNA: TGTGCCAGCAGTTATCACAGATCCACTGAAGCTTTCTTT; CDR3: CASSYHRSTEAFF; J: TRBJ1-1; V: TRBV6-5; D: -; size: -